The present T cell receptor (beta chain) was sequenced within a study of blood T cell repertoires in COVID-19. CDR3 length equals 17 residues. The repertoire was sequenced with immunoSEQ multiplex PCR; TCRdb's copy has only in-frame clones and lacks some. The sample comprises about 170,000 clones, approximately 80% of which are singletons, and about 12% rests with the top ten. The material sequenced was PBMCs or T cells enriched from blood (not recorded which). The J gene is TRBJ2-3, the V gene TRBV21-1; the table's D call, TRBD2, has no DNA check behind it. TRBV21-1 is assigned pseudogene status. The TCR sequence derives from a man aged 50 to 60 who had recovered from COVID-19. CDR3 sequence: CASSKRVRWVSTDTQYF. The DNA for the CDR3 is TGTGCCAGCAGCAAAAGAGTGCGGTGGGTTAGCACAGATACGCAGTATTTT.